The 13 T cell receptor beta chains in this list originate from one sample, sequenced in a study of cytomegalovirus exposure and HLA in healthy donors. A multiplex PCR was run with 60 Vbeta primers and 13 Jbeta primers. Clones were sequenced by immunoSEQ multiplex PCR, and TCRdb holds only the in-frame ones, with some missing. The table shows approximately 110,000 clones, with approximately 83% occurring only once. The sequenced material came from PBMCs. These receptors all stem from a woman aged 18-30 years in good health and CMV-seronegative.

The chain links TRBV7-8 to TRBJ1-6; TRBD1 matches at 11 bases. The CDR3 extends over 13 amino acids. The J segment lost 9 bases and the V segment lost 10 bases, leaving 5 bases of the junction unmatched. Germline-derived CDR1 and CDR2 are SGHVS and FQNEAQ. In nucleotides, the CDR3 is TGTGCCACAGGGACAGGGGGGCGTTCACCCCTCCACTTT. This gives the protein CATGTGGRSPLHF.

V and J are TRBV2 and TRBJ1-1; no clear D gene. V gave up 2 bases and J gave up 8 bases, with 15 bases separating them. The CDR3 has 14 amino acids. Germline V lookup: CDR1 SNHLY, CDR2 FYNNEI. The CDR3 is CASSESRLVNEAFF. CDR3 DNA: TGTGCCAGCAGTGAATCCCGGCTAGTCAACGAAGCTTTCTTT.

This sequence joins TRBV11-3 and TRBJ1-4; D is unclear. V lost 3 bases to trimming and J lost 8 bases, with 16 bases between them. The germline V gene has CDR1 SGHNT and CDR2 YENEEA. The CDR3 contains 15 residues. The CDR3 coding sequence is TGTGCCAGCAGCTTTTTAGGAGCCCCGGGGGAAAAACTGTTTTTT. Amino acid sequence: CASSFLGAPGEKLFF. Together with reference TRBV11-3 and TRBJ1-4, the CDR3 gives the full variable domain: EAGVVQSPRYKIIEKKQPVAFWCNPISGHNTLYWYLQNLGQGPELLIRYENEEAVDDSQLPKDRFSAERLKGVDSTLKIQPAELGDSAVYLCASSFLGAPGEKLFFGSGTQLSVL.

This chain links TRBV27 with TRBJ1-5, with 10 nucleotides matching TRBD1. Looked up from germline, CDR1 is MNHEY and CDR2 is SMNVEV (reference sequence). The CDR3 contains 18 residues. Unmatched junction bases numbered 12, after V lost 0 bases and J lost 7 bases. CDR3 sequence (DNA): TGTGCCAGCAGTTTATCGGGAACTGACAGGGGGCCTGGGCAGCCCCAGCATTTT. This codes for CASSLSGTDRGPGQPQHF.

V usage is TRBV6-1 and J usage is TRBJ2-2; TRBD2 aligns across 8 bases. The CDR3 is 13 amino acids. Germline loops: CDR1 MNHNS, CDR2 SASEGT. V shed 8 bases and J 4 bases; nucleotides not matched to a gene: 3. CDR3 amino acids: CASGAGVTGELFF. For the CDR3, the DNA is TGTGCCAGCGGAGCGGGGGTCACCGGGGAGCTGTTTTTT.

This clone was observed a single time. This chain joins TRBV27 and TRBJ2-7, with TRBD2 matching 9 bases. V shed 3 bases and J 1 base; nucleotides not matched to a gene: 4. This CDR3 comprises 15 residues. Per the germline V gene, CDR1 is MNHEY and CDR2 is SMNVEV (reference sequence). CDR3 protein: CASSLASGVSYEQYF. The CDR3 coding sequence is TGTGCCAGCAGTTTGGCTAGCGGGGTTTCCTACGAGCAGTACTTC.

This clone was detected only once. V is TRBV5-1 and J is TRBJ2-2, with TRBD1 matching over 7 bases. Unmatched junction bases numbered 4, after V lost 7 bases and J lost 4 bases. Germline CDR1 and CDR2: SGHRS and YFSETQ. The CDR3 extends over 13 amino acids. The CDR3 here is CASGTASTGELFF. CDR3 nucleotides: TGCGCCAGCGGGACAGCGTCCACCGGGGAGCTGTTTTTT.

CDR3 sequence: CASSFETSGAYNEQFF. The CDR3, as DNA: TGTGCCAGCAGCTTTGAGACTAGCGGAGCCTACAATGAGCAGTTCTTC. The V call is TRBV11-3, the J call TRBJ2-1; 9 bases are a match to TRBD2. V lost 3 bases, J lost 2 bases, and 5 bases stayed unmatched. The CDR3 consists of 16 residues. Germline CDR1 reads SGHNT; CDR2 reads YENEEA.

This chain joins TRBV19 and TRBJ2-5; 9 bases fit TRBD1. The V segment lost 8 bases and the J segment 2 bases; nucleotides outside the gene matches: 9. The CDR3 is 15 amino acids. The germline gives CDR1 LNHDA, CDR2 SQIVND (reference sequence). CDR3 in DNA: TGTGCCAGTGAAGGGACAGGGCCCTTGCAAGAGACCCAGTACTTC. This sequence encodes CASEGTGPLQETQYF.

CDR3 sequence reads: CASSSPSGGAADTQYF. CDR3 in DNA: TGTGCCAGCAGCTCACCTAGCGGGGGGGCCGCAGATACGCAGTATTTT. V usage is TRBV5-8 and J usage is TRBJ2-3; TRBD2 agrees at 12 bases. Looked up from germline, CDR1 is SGHTS and CDR2 is YDEGEE. V lost 3 bases and J lost 4; bases outside the gene matches: 6. CDR3 length: 16 amino acids.

This chain links TRBV9 with TRBJ2-4; D is possibly TRBD2 (6 bases). The CDR3 is 13 amino acids. Germline-derived CDR1 and CDR2 are SGDLS and YYNGEE. V lost 3 bases to trimming and J lost 9 bases, with 13 bases between them. The CDR3 spells CASSDSQGGIQYF. DNA of the CDR3: TGTGCCAGCAGCGATAGCCAGGGAGGCATTCAGTACTTC.

This clone was picked up a small number of times. The chain employs TRBV4-1 and TRBJ1-4; TRBD1 matches at 9 bases. The CDR3 runs 15 residues. V trimming: 1 base; J trimming: 8 bases; junction bases outside the gene matches: 5. The V gene's germline CDR1 is MGHRA and CDR2 YSYEKL. CDR3 in DNA: TGCGCCAGCAGCCAAGGCAGGACAGGGGTCGAAAAACTGTTTTTT. It translates to CASSQGRTGVEKLFF.

This clone was seen only a few times. The chain is built from TRBV5-5 and TRBJ2-7; D might be TRBD2 (5 bases). CDR3 size: 12 residues. Per the germline V gene, CDR1 is SGHKS and CDR2 is YYEKEE (reference sequence). Trimming stripped 4 bases from V and 7 bases from J, with 12 bases between. CDR3 DNA sequence: TGTGCCAGCAGCAAGGACTCTGAAGAGCAGTACGTC. This codes for CASSKDSEEQYV.